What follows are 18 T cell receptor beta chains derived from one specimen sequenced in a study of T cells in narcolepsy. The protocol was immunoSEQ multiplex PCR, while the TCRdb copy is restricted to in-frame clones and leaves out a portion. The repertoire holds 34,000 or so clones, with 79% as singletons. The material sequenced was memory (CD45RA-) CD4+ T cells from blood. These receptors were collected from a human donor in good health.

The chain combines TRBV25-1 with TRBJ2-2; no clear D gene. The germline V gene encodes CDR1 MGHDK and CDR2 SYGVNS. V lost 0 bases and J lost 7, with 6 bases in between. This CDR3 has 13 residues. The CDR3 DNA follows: TGTGCCAGCAGTGAATATATAGGCGGGGAGCTGTTTTTT. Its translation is CASSEYIGGELFF.

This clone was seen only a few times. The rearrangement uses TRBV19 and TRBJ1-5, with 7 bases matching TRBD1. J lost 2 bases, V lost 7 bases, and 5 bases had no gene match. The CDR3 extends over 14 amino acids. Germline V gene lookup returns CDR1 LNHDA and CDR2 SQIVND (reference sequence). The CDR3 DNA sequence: TGTGCCAGTACCAGGGGGATAGGCAATCAGCCCCAGCATTTT. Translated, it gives CASTRGIGNQPQHF.

The CDR3 is CASSREGQSSYNEQFF. The CDR3 DNA is TGCGCCAGCAGCCGGGAGGGCCAGAGCTCCTACAATGAGCAGTTCTTC. The rearrangement uses TRBV5-1 and TRBJ2-1; 8 bases fit TRBD2. The CDR3 runs 16 residues. Germline V gene sequence: CDR1 SGHRS, CDR2 YFSETQ. Trimming took 4 bases from V and 0 from J; bases not matched to a gene: 6. Drawing the rest from reference TRBV5-1 and TRBJ2-1, the complete variable domain is KAGVTQTPRYLIKTRGQQVTLSCSPISGHRSVSWYQQTPGQGLQFLFEYFSETQRNKGNFPGRFSGRQFSNSRSEMNVSTLELGDSALYLCASSREGQSSYNEQFFGPGTRLTVL.

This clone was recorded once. For the CDR3, the DNA is TGTGCCAGCTCACCGGCGGCGTGGGGGTTTGAGGGCTACACCTTC. Translating gives CASSPAAWGFEGYTF. The chain combines TRBV18 with TRBJ1-2; possibly TRBD1 for D (5 bases). Trimming took 3 bases from V and 8 from J, leaving 19 bases between them. The V gene's germline CDR1 is KGHSH and CDR2 LQKENI. There are 15 residues in the CDR3.

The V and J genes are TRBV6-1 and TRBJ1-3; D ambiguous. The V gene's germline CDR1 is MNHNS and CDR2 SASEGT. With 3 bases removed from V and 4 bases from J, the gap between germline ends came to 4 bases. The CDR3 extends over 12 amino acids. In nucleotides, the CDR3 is TGTGCCAGCAGTGAGACAGGAAACACCATATATTTT. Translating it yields CASSETGNTIYF.

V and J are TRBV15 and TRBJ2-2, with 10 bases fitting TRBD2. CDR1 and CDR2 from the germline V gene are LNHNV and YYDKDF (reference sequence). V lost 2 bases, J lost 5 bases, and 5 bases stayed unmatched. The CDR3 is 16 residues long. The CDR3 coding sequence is TGTGCCACCAGCAGAAGACTAGCGGGCTCAACCGGGGAGCTGTTTTTT. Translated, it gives CATSRRLAGSTGELFF.

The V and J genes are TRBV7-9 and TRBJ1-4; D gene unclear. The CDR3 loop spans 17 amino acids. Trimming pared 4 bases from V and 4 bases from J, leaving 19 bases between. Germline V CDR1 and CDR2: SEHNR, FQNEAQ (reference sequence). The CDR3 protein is CASSSRLIGGFNEKLFF. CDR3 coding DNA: TGTGCCAGCAGCTCCCGTCTCATCGGAGGGTTTAATGAAAAACTGTTTTTT.

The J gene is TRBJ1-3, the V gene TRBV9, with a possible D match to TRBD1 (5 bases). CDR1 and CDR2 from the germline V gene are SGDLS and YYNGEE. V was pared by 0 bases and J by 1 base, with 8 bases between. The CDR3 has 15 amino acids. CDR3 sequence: CASSVEGPSGNTIYF. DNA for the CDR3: TGTGCCAGCAGCGTAGAGGGGCCGTCTGGAAACACCATATATTTT.

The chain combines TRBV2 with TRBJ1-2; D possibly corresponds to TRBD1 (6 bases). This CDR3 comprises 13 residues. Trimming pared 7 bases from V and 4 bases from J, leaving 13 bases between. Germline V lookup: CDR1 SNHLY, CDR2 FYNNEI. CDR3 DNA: TGTGCCAGCAAATTCCCAGGGGCCTATGGCTACACCTTC. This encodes CASKFPGAYGYTF. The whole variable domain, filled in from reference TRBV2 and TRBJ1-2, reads EPEVTQTPSHQVTQMGQEVILRCVPISNHLYFYWYRQILGQKVEFLVSFYNNEISEKSEIFDDQFSVERPDGSNFTLKIRSTKLEDSAMYFCASKFPGAYGYTFGSGTRLTVV.

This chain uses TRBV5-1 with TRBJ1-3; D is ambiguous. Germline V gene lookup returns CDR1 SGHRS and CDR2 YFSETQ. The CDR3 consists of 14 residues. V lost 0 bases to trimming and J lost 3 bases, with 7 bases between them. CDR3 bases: TGCGCCAGCAGCTTGGAAGGGAATGGAAACACCATATATTTT. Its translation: CASSLEGNGNTIYF.

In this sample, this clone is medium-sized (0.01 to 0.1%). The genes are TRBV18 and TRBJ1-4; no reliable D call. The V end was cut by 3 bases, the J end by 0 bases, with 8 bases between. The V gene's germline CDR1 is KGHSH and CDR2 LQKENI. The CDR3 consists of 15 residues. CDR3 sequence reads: CASSPGRTTNEKLFF. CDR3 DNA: TGTGCCAGCTCACCGGGTCGGACAACTAATGAAAAACTGTTTTTT.

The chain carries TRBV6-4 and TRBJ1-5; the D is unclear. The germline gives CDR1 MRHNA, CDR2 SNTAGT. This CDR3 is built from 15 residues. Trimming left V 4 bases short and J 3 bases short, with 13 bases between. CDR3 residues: CASSGPAQNNQPQHF. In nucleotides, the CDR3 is TGTGCCAGCAGTGGGCCCGCGCAGAACAATCAGCCCCAGCATTTT.

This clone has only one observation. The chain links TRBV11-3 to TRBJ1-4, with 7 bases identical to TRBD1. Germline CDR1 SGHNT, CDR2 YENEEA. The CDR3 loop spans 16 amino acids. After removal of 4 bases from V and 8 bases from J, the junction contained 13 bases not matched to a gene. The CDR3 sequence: CASSSRSGGMIEKLFF. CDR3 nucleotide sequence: TGTGCCAGCAGCTCCAGGTCAGGGGGAATGATAGAAAAACTGTTTTTT.

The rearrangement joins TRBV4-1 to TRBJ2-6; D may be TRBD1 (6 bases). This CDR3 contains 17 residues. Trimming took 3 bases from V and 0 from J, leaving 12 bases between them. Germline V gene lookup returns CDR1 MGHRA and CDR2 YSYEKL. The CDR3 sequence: CASSQENRASGANVLTF. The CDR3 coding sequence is TGCGCCAGCAGCCAGGAAAACAGGGCCTCTGGGGCCAACGTCCTGACTTTC.

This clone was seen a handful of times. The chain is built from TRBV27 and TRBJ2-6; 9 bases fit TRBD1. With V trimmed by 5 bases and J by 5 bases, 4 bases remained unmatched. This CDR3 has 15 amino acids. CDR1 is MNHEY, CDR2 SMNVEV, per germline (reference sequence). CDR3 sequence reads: CASSEQGARANVLTF. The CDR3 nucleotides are TGTGCCAGCAGTGAACAGGGGGCGAGGGCCAACGTCCTGACTTTC.

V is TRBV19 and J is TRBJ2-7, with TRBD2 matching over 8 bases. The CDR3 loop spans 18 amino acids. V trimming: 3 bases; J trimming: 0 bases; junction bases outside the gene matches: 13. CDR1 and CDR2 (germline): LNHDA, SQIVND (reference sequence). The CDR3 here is CASSIGWRGAGDSYEQYF. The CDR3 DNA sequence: TGTGCCAGTAGTATTGGTTGGAGAGGAGCGGGAGACTCCTACGAGCAGTACTTC.

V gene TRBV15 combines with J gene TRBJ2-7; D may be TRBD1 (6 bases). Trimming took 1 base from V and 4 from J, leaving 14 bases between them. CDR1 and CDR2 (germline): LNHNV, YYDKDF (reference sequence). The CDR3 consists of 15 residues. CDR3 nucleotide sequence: TGTGCCACCAGCAGAGCAGCAGGGGCGGTGTACGAGCAGTACTTC. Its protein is CATSRAAGAVYEQYF.

CDR3 nucleotides: TGTGCCAGCAGCTTATCAGCGGCAGGGAACGGGGAGCTGTTTTTT. Protein: CASSLSAAGNGELFF. This chain connects TRBV11-2 to TRBJ2-2; D might be TRBD1 or TRBD2, each matching 5 bases. The germline V gene encodes CDR1 SGHAT and CDR2 FQNNGV. V was pared by 2 bases and J by 7 bases, with 14 bases between. The CDR3 totals 15 residues.